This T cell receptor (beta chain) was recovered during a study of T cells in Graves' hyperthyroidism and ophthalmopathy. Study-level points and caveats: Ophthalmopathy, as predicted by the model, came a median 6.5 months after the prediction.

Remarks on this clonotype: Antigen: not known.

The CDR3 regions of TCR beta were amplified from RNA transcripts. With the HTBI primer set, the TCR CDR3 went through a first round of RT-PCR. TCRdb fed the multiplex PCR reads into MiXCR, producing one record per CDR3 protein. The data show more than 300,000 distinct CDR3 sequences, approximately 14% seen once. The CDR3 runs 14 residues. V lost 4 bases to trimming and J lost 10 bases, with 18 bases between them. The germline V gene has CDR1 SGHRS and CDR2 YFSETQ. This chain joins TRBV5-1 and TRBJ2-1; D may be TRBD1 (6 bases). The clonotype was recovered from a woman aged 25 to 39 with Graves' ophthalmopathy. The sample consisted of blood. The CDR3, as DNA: TGCGCCAGCAGCAATGGTGGGGGCCGGGACGAGCAGTTCTTC. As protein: CASSNGGGRDEQFF.